This T cell receptor beta chain originates from a study of blood T cell repertoires in COVID-19. There are 16 residues in the CDR3. Trimming cost V 3 bases and J 5 bases; bases outside gene matches: 6. From germline, CDR1 is KGHSH and CDR2 LQKENI. Generated by immunoSEQ multiplex PCR, the TCRdb table keeps only in-frame clones and is missing some. The sample has approximately 260,000 clones, under 90% seen once; the top ten hold around 9.2%. The chain employs TRBV18 and TRBJ1-6, with TRBD1 matching over 8 bases. Sequencing was carried out using peripheral blood. This TCR was sampled from a human donor in a cohort sampled during active COVID-19. The CDR3 DNA is TGTGCCAGCTCACCTTCCCAGGGGGCGCATAATTCACCCCTCCACTTT. Amino acids: CASSPSQGAHNSPLHF.